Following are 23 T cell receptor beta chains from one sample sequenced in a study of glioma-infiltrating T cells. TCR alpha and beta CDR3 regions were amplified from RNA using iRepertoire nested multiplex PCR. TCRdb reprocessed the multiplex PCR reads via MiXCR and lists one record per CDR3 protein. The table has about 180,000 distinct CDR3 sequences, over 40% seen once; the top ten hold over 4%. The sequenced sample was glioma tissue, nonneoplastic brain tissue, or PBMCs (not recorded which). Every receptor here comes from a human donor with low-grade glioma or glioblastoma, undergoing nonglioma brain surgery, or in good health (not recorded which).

The CDR3 here is CARGRPGANVLTF. The CDR3 DNA sequence: TGTGCCAGAGGGCGCCCTGGGGCCAACGTCCTGACTTTC. This chain connects TRBV27 to TRBJ2-6; D is unresolved. Trimming shortened V by 9 bases and J by 2 bases, and 8 bases separated the two germline ends. There are 13 residues in the CDR3. CDR1 is MNHEY and CDR2 is SMNVEV in the germline V gene (reference sequence). Supplemented by reference TRBV27 and TRBJ2-6, the full variable domain reads EAQVTQNPRYLITVTGKKLTVTCSQNMNHEYMSWYRQDPGLGLRQIYYSMNVEVTDKGDVPEGYKVSRKEKRNFPLILESPSPNQTSLYFCARGRPGANVLTFGAGSRLTVL.

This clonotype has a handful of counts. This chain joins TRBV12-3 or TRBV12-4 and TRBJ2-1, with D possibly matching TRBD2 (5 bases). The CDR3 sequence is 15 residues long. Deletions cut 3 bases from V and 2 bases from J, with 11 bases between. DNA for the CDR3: TGTGCCAGCAGTTTGAACCCCGGGACCTACAATGAGCAGTTCTTC. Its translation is CASSLNPGTYNEQFF.

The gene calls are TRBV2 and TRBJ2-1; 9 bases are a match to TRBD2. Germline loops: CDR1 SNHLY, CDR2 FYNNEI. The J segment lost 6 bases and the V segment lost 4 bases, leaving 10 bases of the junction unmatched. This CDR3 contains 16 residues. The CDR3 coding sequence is TGTGCCAGCAGTGCTACCGCGGGAGGGTTCGGCAATGAGCAGTTCTTC. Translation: CASSATAGGFGNEQFF.

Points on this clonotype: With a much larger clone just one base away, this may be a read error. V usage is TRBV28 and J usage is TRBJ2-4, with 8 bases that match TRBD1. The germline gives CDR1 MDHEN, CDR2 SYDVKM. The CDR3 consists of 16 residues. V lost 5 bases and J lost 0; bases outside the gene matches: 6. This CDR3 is CASSHRTGLAKNIQYF. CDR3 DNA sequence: TGTGCCAGCAGTCATAGGACAGGGTTAGCCAAAAACATTCAGTACTTC. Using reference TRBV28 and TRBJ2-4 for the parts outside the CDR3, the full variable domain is DVKVTQSSRYLVKRTGEKVFLECVQDMDHENMFWYRQDPGLGLRLIYFSYDVKMKEKGDIPEGYSVSREKKERFSLILESASTNQTSMYLCASSHRTGLAKNIQYFGAGTRLSVL.

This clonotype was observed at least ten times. This CDR3 is CASSLADRDTDTQYF. The CDR3, as DNA: TGCGCCAGCAGCCTGGCCGACAGAGACACAGATACGCAGTATTTT. This chain uses TRBV4-1 with TRBJ2-3; tentatively, D is TRBD1 (5 bases). V was clipped by 4 bases and J by 2 bases, with 13 bases between them. CDR1 and CDR2 (germline): MGHRA, YSYEKL. This CDR3 is built from 15 residues.

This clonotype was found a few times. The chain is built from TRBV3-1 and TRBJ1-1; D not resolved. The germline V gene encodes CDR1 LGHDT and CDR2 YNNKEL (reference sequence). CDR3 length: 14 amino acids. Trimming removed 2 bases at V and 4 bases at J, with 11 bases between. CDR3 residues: CASSQSDRGTEAFF. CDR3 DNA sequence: TGTGCCAGCAGCCAATCCGACCGGGGCACTGAAGCTTTCTTT.

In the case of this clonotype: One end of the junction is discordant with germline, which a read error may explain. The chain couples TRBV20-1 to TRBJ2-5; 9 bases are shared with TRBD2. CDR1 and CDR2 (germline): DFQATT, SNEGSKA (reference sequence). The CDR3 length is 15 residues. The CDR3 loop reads CSARDYGSGRETQYF. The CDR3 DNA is TGCAGCGCTAGAGATTATGGTAGCGGGAGAGAGACCCAGTACTTC.

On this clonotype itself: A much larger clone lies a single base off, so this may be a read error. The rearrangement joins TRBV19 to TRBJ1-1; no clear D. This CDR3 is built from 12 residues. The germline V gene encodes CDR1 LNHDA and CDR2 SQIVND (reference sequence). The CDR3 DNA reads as TGTACCAGTAGTATTCGGGAGACTGAAGCTTTCTTT. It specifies CTSSIRETEAFF.

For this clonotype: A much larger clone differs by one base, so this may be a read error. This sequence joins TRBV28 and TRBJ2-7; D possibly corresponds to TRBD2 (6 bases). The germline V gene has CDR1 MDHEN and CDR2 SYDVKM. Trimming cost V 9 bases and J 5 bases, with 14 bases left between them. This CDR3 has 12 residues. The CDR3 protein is CARRTGVDEQYF. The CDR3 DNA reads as TGTGCCAGACGGACGGGAGTCGACGAGCAGTACTTC.

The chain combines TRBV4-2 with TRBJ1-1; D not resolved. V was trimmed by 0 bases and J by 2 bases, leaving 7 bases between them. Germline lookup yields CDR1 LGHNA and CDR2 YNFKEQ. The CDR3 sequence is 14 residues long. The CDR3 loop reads CASSQESSNTEAFF. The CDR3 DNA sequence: TGTGCCAGCAGCCAAGAATCGTCCAACACTGAAGCTTTCTTT.

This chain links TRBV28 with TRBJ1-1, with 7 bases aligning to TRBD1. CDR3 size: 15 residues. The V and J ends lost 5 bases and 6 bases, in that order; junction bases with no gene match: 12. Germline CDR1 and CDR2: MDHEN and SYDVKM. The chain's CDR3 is CASSDPGTEAAEAFF. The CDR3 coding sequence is TGTGCCAGCAGTGACCCCGGGACAGAAGCGGCTGAAGCTTTCTTT. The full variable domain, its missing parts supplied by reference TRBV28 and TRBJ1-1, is DVKVTQSSRYLVKRTGEKVFLECVQDMDHENMFWYRQDPGLGLRLIYFSYDVKMKEKGDIPEGYSVSREKKERFSLILESASTNQTSMYLCASSDPGTEAAEAFFGQGTRLTVV.

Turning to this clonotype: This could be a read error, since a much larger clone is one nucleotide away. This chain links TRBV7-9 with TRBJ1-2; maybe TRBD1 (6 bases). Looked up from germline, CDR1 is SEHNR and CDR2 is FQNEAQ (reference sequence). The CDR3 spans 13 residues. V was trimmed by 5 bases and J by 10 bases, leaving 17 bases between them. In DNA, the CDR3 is TGTGCCAGCAGCCCCGACCCTGGGGGCGTCTACACCTTC. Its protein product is CASSPDPGGVYTF.

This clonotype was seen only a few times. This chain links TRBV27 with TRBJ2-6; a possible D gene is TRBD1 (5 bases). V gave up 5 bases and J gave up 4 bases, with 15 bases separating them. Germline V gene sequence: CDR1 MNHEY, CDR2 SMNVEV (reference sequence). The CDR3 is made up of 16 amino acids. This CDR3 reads CASSPTGPSGANVLTF. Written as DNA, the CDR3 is TGTGCCAGCAGTCCCACAGGACCCTCCGGGGCCAACGTCCTGACTTTC.

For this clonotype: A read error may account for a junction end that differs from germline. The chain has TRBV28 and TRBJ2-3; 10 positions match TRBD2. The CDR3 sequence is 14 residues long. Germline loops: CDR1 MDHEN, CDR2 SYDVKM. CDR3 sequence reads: CDSHASGGLDTQYF. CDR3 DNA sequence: TGTGACAGCCACGCTAGCGGGGGTTTGGATACGCAGTATTTT.

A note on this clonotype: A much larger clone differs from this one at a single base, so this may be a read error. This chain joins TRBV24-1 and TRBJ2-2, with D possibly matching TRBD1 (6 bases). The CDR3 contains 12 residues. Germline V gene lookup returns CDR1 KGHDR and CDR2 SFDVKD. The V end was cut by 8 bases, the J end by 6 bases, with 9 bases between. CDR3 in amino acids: CATKGDAGELFF. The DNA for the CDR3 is TGTGCCACCAAGGGGGATGCCGGGGAGCTGTTTTTT.

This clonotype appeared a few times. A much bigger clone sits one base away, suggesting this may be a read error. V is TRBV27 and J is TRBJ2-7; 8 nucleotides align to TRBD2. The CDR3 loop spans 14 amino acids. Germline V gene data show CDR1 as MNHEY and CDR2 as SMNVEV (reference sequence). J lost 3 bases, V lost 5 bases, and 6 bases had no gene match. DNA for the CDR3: TGTGCCAGCAGTATGATAGCGGGGTACTACGAGCAGTACTTC. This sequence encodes CASSMIAGYYEQYF.

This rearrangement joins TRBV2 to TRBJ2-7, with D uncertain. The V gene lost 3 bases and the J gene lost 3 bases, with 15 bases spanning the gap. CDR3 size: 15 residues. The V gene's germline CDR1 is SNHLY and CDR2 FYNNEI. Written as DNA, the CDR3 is TGTGCCAGCAGTGACGGGCAGACCCCTCTCTACGAGCAGTACTTC. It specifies CASSDGQTPLYEQYF. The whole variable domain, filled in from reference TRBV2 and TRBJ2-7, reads EPEVTQTPSHQVTQMGQEVILRCVPISNHLYFYWYRQILGQKVEFLVSFYNNEISEKSEIFDDQFSVERPDGSNFTLKIRSTKLEDSAMYFCASSDGQTPLYEQYFGPGTRLTVT.

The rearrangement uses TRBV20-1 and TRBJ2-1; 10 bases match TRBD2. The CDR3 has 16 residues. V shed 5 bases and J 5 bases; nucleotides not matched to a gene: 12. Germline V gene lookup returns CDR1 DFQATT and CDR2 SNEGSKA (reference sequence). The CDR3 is CSAPGLAVLRNNEQFF. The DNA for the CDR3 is TGCAGTGCTCCAGGACTAGCGGTCCTCAGAAACAATGAGCAGTTCTTC.

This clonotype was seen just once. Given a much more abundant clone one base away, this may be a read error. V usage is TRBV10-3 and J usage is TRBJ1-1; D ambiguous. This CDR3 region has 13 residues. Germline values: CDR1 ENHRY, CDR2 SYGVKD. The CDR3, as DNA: TGTGCCATCAATGAGTTGGTGGACACTGAAGCTTTCTTT. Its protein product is CAINELVDTEAFF.

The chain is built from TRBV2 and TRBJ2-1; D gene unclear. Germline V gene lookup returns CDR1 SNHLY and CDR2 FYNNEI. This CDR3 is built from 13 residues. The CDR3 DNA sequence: TGTGGCAGAGGTAGAAGCGACAACAATGAGCAGTTCTTC. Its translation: CGRGRSDNNEQFF.

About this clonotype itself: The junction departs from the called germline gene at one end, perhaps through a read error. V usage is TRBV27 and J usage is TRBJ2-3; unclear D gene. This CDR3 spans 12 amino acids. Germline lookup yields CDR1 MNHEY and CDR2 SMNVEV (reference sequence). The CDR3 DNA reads TGTGCCAGCAGCACCTCCCCAGATACGAAGTATTTT. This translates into CASSTSPDTKYF.

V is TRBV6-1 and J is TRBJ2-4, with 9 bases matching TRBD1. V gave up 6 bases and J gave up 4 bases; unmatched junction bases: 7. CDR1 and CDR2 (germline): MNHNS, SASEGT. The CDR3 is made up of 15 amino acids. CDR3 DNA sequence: TGTGCCAGCAGGGGACAGGGCTACGAAAAAAACATTCAGTACTTC. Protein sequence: CASRGQGYEKNIQYF.

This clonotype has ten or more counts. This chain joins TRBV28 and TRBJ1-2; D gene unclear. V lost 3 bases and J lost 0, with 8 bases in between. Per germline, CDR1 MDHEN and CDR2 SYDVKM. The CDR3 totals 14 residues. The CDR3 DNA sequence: TGTGCCAGCAGTTTTGATACTACTAACTATGGCTACACCTTC. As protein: CASSFDTTNYGYTF.